This entry describes one TCR beta chain. Sequencing was performed with immunoSEQ multiplex PCR; in TCRdb, only in-frame clones are kept and a portion is missing. The table lists more than 300,000 clones, approximately 86% of them singletons. This entry is derived from a study of Ad26.COV2.S vaccination and SARS-CoV-2 variants. Study context: A COV1001 Ad26.COV2.S trial-arm participant provided the sample. Doses of Ad26.COV2.S were injected into muscle once or twice, 56 days apart.

Specified treatment: some 20 received Ad26.COV2.S at low or high dose, single or two shots; roughly five received placebo; per-sample allocation not given. Sampling was performed 63 days after the first vaccine or placebo injection. The material was peripheral blood, obtained in a trial of Ad26.COV2.S vaccine versus placebo. The sequence was collected from a person between 18 and 65 years old who received the Ad26.COV2.S COVID-19 vaccine or a placebo.

CDR3: CASSLKLANEQFF. DNA of the CDR3: TGTGCCAGCAGCTTGAAGCTAGCGAATGAGCAGTTCTTC. This chain connects TRBV5-8 to TRBJ2-1; D is possibly TRBD2 (6 bases). V was clipped by 1 base and J by 7 bases, with 9 bases between them. The CDR3 extends over 13 amino acids. The germline gives CDR1 SGHTS, CDR2 YDEGEE.